This T cell receptor beta chain was identified during a study of T-cell reconstitution after alpha-beta-depleted transplantation in children. This sample's TCRbeta library carried unique molecular identifier barcodes. MiXCR was run by TCRdb on the PCR reads, yielding one entry per CDR3 protein. This sample yields hundreds of thousands of distinct CDR3 sequences, of which 16% are seen a single time; about 1.1% belongs to the top ten. This clonotype came up many times. This CDR3 has 15 amino acids. CDR1 and CDR2 (germline): DFQATT, SNEGSKA (reference sequence). Trimming took off 1 base at V and 2 bases at J, with 14 bases between the two ends.

The chain carries TRBV20-1 and TRBJ2-5; TRBD2 is a possible D gene (5 bases). The sequencing used PBMCs from the stem cell graft donor, collected from the stem cell graft. The source is a human donor who donated a stem cell graft to a child with acute myeloid leukemia. The CDR3 sequence: CSARADSLVQETQYF. The CDR3 DNA follows: TGCAGTGCTAGAGCGGACTCCCTCGTTCAAGAGACCCAGTACTTC.